This TCR beta chain comes out of a study of T cells expressing NK-cell markers. As for the study in general: Out of eight donors sequenced, seven tested HCMV-seropositive and the remaining one seronegative.

Study-level findings and limits: Four of the donors also had these clonotypes leading their CD3+CD56-NKG2C+ fraction. Certain NKG2C+ T cell clones were expanded, and their HCMV specificity remained unclear. Of CD8+ T cells, about 1.0-7.5% belonged to dominant NKG2C+ clonotypes in six or seven donors.

TCRdb reprocessed the 5' RACE reads and reports one entry per CDR3 protein, with no DNA. Found here are fewer than 40,000 distinct CDR3 sequences; the top ten clones hold less than 65%. CDR1 MNHNS and CDR2 SASEGT come from the germline V gene. This CDR3 comprises 16 residues. A remark on this clonotype: What it binds is unknown.

The clonotype originates from a woman between 18 and 75 years old in good health. The J gene is TRBJ1-2, the V gene TRBV6-1; the D call from TCRdb, TRBD1, cannot be confirmed without DNA. Sequencing used blood T cells: a sorted CD56 or NKG2C T cell subset, CD4+ or CD8+ T cells, or bulk PBMC T cells (not recorded which). CDR3 loop: CASSERFLAGKDGYTF.